This TCR beta chain emerged from a study of blood T cell repertoires in COVID-19 (dated by TCRdb to 2018 to 2021). General notes on the study: Samples from collaborators originated in the United States, Italy and Spain and spanned both the acute and convalescent phases of COVID-19. The prospective study material was composed of cDNA or gDNA derived from T cells, B-cell-depleted T cells, or PBMCs. Subjects who had been exposed to COVID-19, were actively infected with it, or had recovered from it provided the deeply sampled blood TCRbeta repertoires that made up the dataset. The repertoires were released in a freely available public database meant as a resource for research on the immune response to SARS-CoV-2. The samples were drawn from the first 160 participants of the ongoing ImmuneRACE study and from 1,200 or so subjects provided by 6 global collaborators. Nearly every sample came with metadata listing a de-identified subject ID, COVID-19 status, age in years and sex. Where available, HLA class I and class II types were obtained from metadata supplied by the sample provider rather than from assay-based typing. Study-level results and caveats: How much clinical and demographic metadata was included differed by source and by participant, and the metadata was provided uncurated.

Including cysteine and phenylalanine, the CDR3 has 17 amino acids. The sequence is cut down to CDR3 DNA, 51 bases in frame from base 1. CDR1 is given as SGHRS and CDR2 as YFSETQ, both from the germline V gene. V drops 4 bases and J drops 0 bases, leaving 14 bases in between. On this clone: The antigen this receptor binds is unknown. No much larger clone exists at a distance of one base, and base qualities are not known.

Participants in the prospective study were aged about 18 to 100 years, lived in 24 United States geographic areas, and enrolled through a virtual design. In the prospective study, cohorts were assigned on the basis of participant-reported clinical history obtained from a screening survey and a study questionnaire. Recovered participants in ImmuneRACE Cohort 3 were defined as having two consecutive negative NP/OP PCR tests, clearance from a healthcare professional, or resolution of symptoms. Each participant in the prospective study had whole blood, serum and a nasopharyngeal or oropharyngeal swab collected by mobile phlebotomists. Over a roughly 2-month period, participants in the prospective study had the option of providing additional blood draws and questionnaires. Before DNA extraction, blood samples from the prospective study were shipped at room temperature or frozen. TCRbeta CDR3 regions were amplified from genomic DNA by means of the immunoSEQ Assay, a bias-controlled multiplex PCR. The original pipeline was this. The number of nucleated cells in each sample was estimated from the amplification of reference gene primers within the assay. Sequence reads were collapsed and filtered to measure the absolute abundance of every unique TCRbeta CDR3 rearrangement. For each sample, productive Simpson clonality was calculated as the square root of Simpson's diversity index across productive rearrangements. Sourced from immuneACCESS, this table was stored by TCRdb with only in-frame sequences that have V and J called. A share of the clones is absent; for the studies checked, an unresolved V gene accounts for under half, and the remainder has no known explanation. Clone size and the V and J calls come from that table; the DNA yielded D and trimming. Counted in this sample were some 400,000 clones; 80% to 90% of them appeared once. The top ten clones comprise about 1.5% of the sample.

The source of this sequence is a man between 25 and 39 years old who had recovered from COVID-19. The chain employs TRBV5-1 and TRBJ1-6; the D gene is possibly TRBD1, with 6 bases matching. Sequenced material: PBMCs or T cells enriched from blood (not recorded which). The CDR3 reads CASSPGADSSYNSPLHF. The DNA reads as follows: TGCGCCAGCAGCCCAGGGGCAGACAGCTCCTATAATTCACCCCTCCACTTT.